Below are 17 T cell receptor beta chains sequenced from a single sample in a study of Ad26.COV2.S vaccination and SARS-CoV-2 variants. Produced via immunoSEQ multiplex PCR; TCRdb's table is partial and in-frame only. The sample shows around 450,000 clones, approximately 92% of them seen only once. Treatment noted: about 20 received Ad26.COV2.S at low or high dose, single or two shots; roughly five received placebo; per-sample allocation not given. Sample collection was performed on day 63 after the first vaccine or placebo injection. Sequencing was performed on peripheral blood, taken in a trial of Ad26.COV2.S vaccine versus placebo. Every receptor here comes from a person aged 18-60 years who received the Ad26.COV2.S COVID-19 vaccine or a placebo.

Turning to this clone: The same CDR3 is also encoded by other DNA sequences in this sample. CDR3 DNA: TGTGCCAGCAGTTCAACAGGGGGCACCGGGGAGCTGTTTTTT. It translates to CASSSTGGTGELFF. The gene calls are TRBV28 and TRBJ2-2; 8 positions match TRBD1. The CDR3 length is 14 residues. Germline trimming cut 4 bases from V and 4 bases from J; bases unmatched to any gene: 2. Per the germline V gene, CDR1 is MDHEN and CDR2 is SYDVKM.

The rearrangement joins TRBV5-5 to TRBJ2-7; tentatively, D is TRBD1 or TRBD2 (5 bases each). The CDR3 length is 16 residues. The germline V gene encodes CDR1 SGHKS and CDR2 YYEKEE (reference sequence). Trimming pared 4 bases from V and 4 bases from J, leaving 21 bases between. The CDR3 is CASSPPGAGRPYEQYV. CDR3 nucleotide sequence: TGTGCCAGCAGCCCCCCCGGGGCCGGCCGACCTTACGAGCAGTACGTC.

This clone has just one count. The chain combines TRBV11-1 with TRBJ1-2; the match to TRBD1 covers 9 bases. This CDR3 has 15 residues. V was pared by 4 bases and J by 7 bases, with 10 bases of the junction left unmatched. Germline CDR1 reads SGHAT; CDR2 reads FQDESV (reference sequence). DNA for the CDR3: TGTGCCAGCAGCTCAACCGGGACAGGGAGAAGTGGCTACACCTTC. Residues: CASSSTGTGRSGYTF.

The rearrangement joins TRBV7-2 to TRBJ2-2; TRBD2 aligns across 8 bases. The CDR3 consists of 16 residues. V lost 1 base to trimming and J lost 4 bases; unmatched junction nucleotides: 5. Germline V gene sequence: CDR1 SGHTA, CDR2 FQGNSA. DNA for the CDR3: TGTGCCAGCAGCTTAGTACTAGCGGCTGGCACCGGGGAGCTGTTTTTT. It specifies CASSLVLAAGTGELFF.

This chain joins TRBV7-9 and TRBJ2-1, with TRBD2 matching 7 bases. Germline CDR1 SEHNR, CDR2 FQNEAQ (reference sequence). Germline trimming cut 11 bases from V and 7 bases from J; bases unmatched to any gene: 17. The CDR3 spans 15 residues. Here the CDR3 DNA reads TGTGCCCACTCTTCGGGGGGAGCCCCGGCAAATGAGCAGTTCTTC. Protein sequence: CAHSSGGAPANEQFF.

V and J are TRBV5-1 and TRBJ1-4; D is ambiguous. CDR3 length: 12 amino acids. Per germline, CDR1 SGHRS and CDR2 YFSETQ. V was cut by 5 bases and J by 5 bases, with 7 bases left in between. The DNA of the CDR3 is TGCGCCAGCAGGGCAGCAAATGAAAAACTGTTTTTT. As protein: CASRAANEKLFF.

This clone was seen just once. The chain carries TRBV10-3 and TRBJ1-5; no firm D call. V gave up 5 bases and J gave up 3 bases, with 17 bases separating them. Germline V lookup: CDR1 ENHRY, CDR2 SYGVKD. There are 16 residues in the CDR3. The CDR3 here is CAISSDEVPLNQPQHF. The CDR3 coding sequence is TGTGCCATCAGTTCGGATGAGGTCCCTCTCAATCAGCCCCAGCATTTT.

This clone was seen only once. The rearrangement joins TRBV5-1 to TRBJ2-2; 7 bases map to TRBD1. CDR1 is SGHRS and CDR2 is YFSETQ in the germline V gene. The CDR3 spans 14 residues. With V trimmed by 5 bases and J by 3 bases, 4 bases remained unmatched. The CDR3 sequence: CASRSQGHTGELFF. DNA of the CDR3: TGCGCCAGCAGATCACAGGGGCACACCGGGGAGCTGTTTTTT.

The chain couples TRBV11-3 to TRBJ2-2; 9 bases fit TRBD2. This CDR3 has 17 amino acids. The germline V gene has CDR1 SGHNT and CDR2 YENEEA. J was trimmed by 3 bases and V by 6 bases; bases with no gene match: 11. Written as DNA, the CDR3 is TGTGCCAGCAGTCCGAGGGTAGCGGGAGCCCACACCGGGGAGCTGTTTTTT. Protein sequence: CASSPRVAGAHTGELFF. Drawing the rest from reference TRBV11-3 and TRBJ2-2, the complete variable domain is EAGVVQSPRYKIIEKKQPVAFWCNPISGHNTLYWYLQNLGQGPELLIRYENEEAVDDSQLPKDRFSAERLKGVDSTLKIQPAELGDSAVYLCASSPRVAGAHTGELFFGEGSRLTVL.

The CDR3 loop is CALRGLGSPEQYV. Here the CDR3 DNA reads TGTGCCCTAAGGGGACTAGGGTCCCCCGAGCAGTACGTC. The chain joins TRBV19 to TRBJ2-7; 8 nucleotides line up with TRBD2. V was pared by 11 bases and J by 6 bases, with 12 bases of the junction left unmatched. This CDR3 is built from 13 residues. CDR1 is LNHDA and CDR2 is SQIVND in the germline V gene (reference sequence).

The J gene is TRBJ1-2, the V gene TRBV4-2; D not resolved. The germline CDR1 and CDR2 sequences are LGHNA and YNFKEQ. The CDR3 totals 14 residues. The V end lost 0 bases, the J end lost 8 bases, and 13 bases lay between the germline ends. CDR3 in DNA: TGTGCCAGCAGCCAAGAGTGGGCGGAGGGCGGCTACACCTTC. Translating it yields CASSQEWAEGGYTF.

This chain connects TRBV4-1 to TRBJ2-3; D is ambiguous. V lost 4 bases, J lost 4 bases, and 3 bases lay in between. The CDR3 runs 11 residues. Germline V gives CDR1 MGHRA, CDR2 YSYEKL. The CDR3 loop reads CASSLADTQYF. As DNA, the CDR3 is TGCGCCAGCAGCCTAGCAGATACGCAGTATTTT.

This chain connects TRBV2 to TRBJ1-1; 9 positions match TRBD1. Germline assignment: CDR1 SNHLY and CDR2 FYNNEI. V lost 8 bases, J lost 2 bases, and 9 bases stayed unmatched. CDR3 length: 15 residues. The CDR3 DNA is TGTGCCAGCTCCTTACAGGGGGCGGGAAACACTGAAGCTTTCTTT. This sequence encodes CASSLQGAGNTEAFF. The variable domain in full, with the rest retrieved from reference TRBV2 and TRBJ1-1, is EPEVTQTPSHQVTQMGQEVILRCVPISNHLYFYWYRQILGQKVEFLVSFYNNEISEKSEIFDDQFSVERPDGSNFTLKIRSTKLEDSAMYFCASSLQGAGNTEAFFGQGTRLTVV.

The V and J genes are TRBV7-8 and TRBJ2-5; TRBD2 matches 8 bases. J was trimmed by 0 bases and V by 1 base; bases with no gene match: 7. Germline V gene lookup returns CDR1 SGHVS and CDR2 FQNEAQ. This CDR3 has 17 residues. CDR3 in DNA: TGTGCCAGCAGCTTAGTGGGGGCGGGGGGCCACCAAGAGACCCAGTACTTC. It translates to CASSLVGAGGHQETQYF.

The rearrangement joins TRBV4-1 to TRBJ2-7; 8 positions match TRBD2. Germline values: CDR1 MGHRA, CDR2 YSYEKL. CDR3 length equals 16 residues. V lost 2 bases to trimming and J lost 1 base; unmatched junction nucleotides: 7. The chain's CDR3 is CASSQYPAGASYEQYF. The CDR3 coding sequence is TGCGCCAGCAGCCAATATCCAGCGGGGGCATCCTACGAGCAGTACTTC.

The chain joins TRBV14 to TRBJ2-1, with 7 bases aligning to TRBD2. Germline V gene sequence: CDR1 SGHDN, CDR2 FVKESK. V gave up 0 bases and J gave up 3 bases; unmatched junction bases: 8. The CDR3 is 17 amino acids. The CDR3 nucleotides read TGTGCCAGCAGCCAAGAAGGTTGGGACTATCTCTACAATGAGCAGTTCTTC. This translates into CASSQEGWDYLYNEQFF.

V is TRBV6-5 and J is TRBJ1-4; 7 positions agree with TRBD1. Germline V gene sequence: CDR1 MNHEY, CDR2 SVGAGI. The CDR3 is made up of 14 amino acids. V was clipped by 10 bases and J by 4 bases; unmatched bases: 9. The CDR3 protein is CAKQPGQLNEKLFF. In DNA form, the CDR3 reads TGTGCCAAACAACCGGGACAGCTTAATGAAAAACTGTTTTTT.